One sample yielded the 24 T cell receptor beta chains listed below, sequenced in a study of neurological immune-mediated disorders. TCRdb reprocessed the 5' RACE reads via MiXCR and lists one record per CDR3 protein. The sample holds under 60,000 distinct CDR3 sequences; about 15% are singletons and the top ten take 3.5% to 4.5%. The source material was PBMCs. These receptors were taken from a man in his sixties in good health.

Ten or more counts support this clonotype. V and J are TRBV5-1 and TRBJ2-1, with TRBD2 matching over 11 bases. Unmatched junction bases numbered 5, after V lost 7 bases and J lost 5 bases. Germline V CDR1 and CDR2: SGHRS, YFSETQ. The CDR3 runs 14 residues. In DNA form, the CDR3 reads TGCGCCAGCCGCACTAGCGGGAGCCACAATGAGCAGTTCTTC. This encodes CASRTSGSHNEQFF.

There are many counts of this clonotype. The rearrangement uses TRBV6-5 and TRBJ1-1; D perhaps matches TRBD1 (6 bases). From germline, CDR1 is MNHEY and CDR2 SVGAGI. The CDR3 runs to 14 residues. The ends were cut back, 0 bases at V and 2 bases at J, with 7 bases in the middle. Written as DNA, the CDR3 is TGTGCCAGCAGTTACTCGGACAGAAACACTGAAGCTTTCTTT. Translating it yields CASSYSDRNTEAFF.

In this sample, this clonotype turned up once. One end of the junction is discordant with germline, which a read error may explain. The CDR3 DNA is TGTGTCAGTAGCCAACAACTGGCAGGGGCCAACGTACTGACTTTC. Its translation: CVSSQQLAGANVLTF. The rearrangement uses TRBV19 and TRBJ2-6; weak D call: TRBD1 (6 bases). Germline CDR1 LNHDA, CDR2 SQIVND (reference sequence). CDR3 length: 15 residues.

This chain uses TRBV6-5 with TRBJ1-2; 7 nucleotides agree with TRBD1. Germline CDR1 and CDR2: MNHEY and SVGAGI. The CDR3 has 14 residues. The trim removed 6 bases at V and 4 bases at J, leaving 8 bases unmatched. The CDR3 protein is CASRTGTAFYGYTF. In DNA form, the CDR3 reads TGTGCCAGCAGAACCGGGACAGCATTCTATGGCTACACCTTC.

The V gene is TRBV28, the J gene TRBJ2-3, with no clear D. V lost 2 bases, J lost 4 bases, and 13 bases lay in between. This CDR3 region has 15 residues. The germline gives CDR1 MDHEN, CDR2 SYDVKM. The DNA of the CDR3 is TGTGCCAGCAGTTTAGCCCATCGAGTTGCAGATACGCAGTATTTT. Encoded protein: CASSLAHRVADTQYF.

This clonotype has ten or more counts. V and J are TRBV7-9 and TRBJ1-4, with TRBD1 identical over 7 bases. With 6 bases clipped from V and 8 bases from J, the junction kept 9 bases outside the gene matches. Germline V gene data show CDR1 as SEHNR and CDR2 as FQNEAQ (reference sequence). The CDR3 runs to 14 residues. CDR3 in amino acids: CASRPTGSGEKLFF. The DNA of the CDR3 is TGTGCCAGCAGGCCGACAGGGTCTGGCGAAAAACTGTTTTTT.

This clonotype occurred many times. J is TRBJ2-2 and V is TRBV27, with a possible D match to TRBD2 (5 bases). The CDR3 has 12 amino acids. Trimming removed 11 bases at V and 2 bases at J, with 9 bases between. The V gene's germline CDR1 is MNHEY and CDR2 SMNVEV (reference sequence). CDR3: CASGRNTGELFF. DNA of the CDR3: TGTGCCTCTGGGAGAAACACCGGGGAGCTGTTTTTT.

A word on this clonotype: A much larger clone lies a single base off, so this may be a read error. V and J are TRBV11-2 and TRBJ2-3; D is tentatively TRBD1 or TRBD2 (5 bases each). This CDR3 comprises 12 residues. The germline CDR1 and CDR2 sequences are SGHAT and FQNNGV. V dropped 7 bases and J dropped 14 bases, with 19 bases sitting between them. CDR3 region: CASTQRGLAPYF. Here the CDR3 DNA reads TGTGCCAGCACCCAGAGGGGTTTGGCGCCGTATTTT.

This clonotype was counted at least ten times. V is TRBV6-1 and J is TRBJ2-2, with D perhaps TRBD2 (5 bases). Germline assignment: CDR1 MNHNS and CDR2 SASEGT. V was clipped by 5 bases and J by 3 bases, with 10 bases between them. The length of the CDR3 is 14 residues. The CDR3 sequence: CASSIGGYTGELFF. The CDR3, as DNA: TGTGCCAGCAGTATCGGCGGGTACACCGGGGAGCTGTTTTTT.

At least ten counts were recorded for this clonotype. This chain uses TRBV6-5 with TRBJ1-5; D remains ambiguous. Trimming left V 2 bases short and J 4 bases short, with 21 bases between. The germline gives CDR1 MNHEY, CDR2 SVGAGI. The CDR3 has 18 residues. In DNA, the CDR3 is TGTGCCAGCAGTTACCCCAACCGGGCCCAGGTTGGGAATCAGCCCCAGCATTTT. This sequence encodes CASSYPNRAQVGNQPQHF.

This clonotype was found many times. This rearrangement joins TRBV6-2 or TRBV6-3 to TRBJ1-5; the match to TRBD1 covers 9 bases. V was pared by 6 bases and J by 7 bases, with 10 bases of the junction left unmatched. Germline CDR1 and CDR2: MNHEY and SVGEGT. CDR3 length: 15 residues. CDR3 coding DNA: TGTGCCAGCAGCACCACCGGGACAGGGAGCCAGCCCCAGCATTTT. Translation gives CASSTTGTGSQPQHF.

Worth noting for this clonotype: A much larger clone lies one base from this, so it may be a read error. The conserved final phenylalanine or tryptophan is absent from the CDR3, which likely points to a read error. The chain joins TRBV20-1 to TRBJ1-6; 8 positions match TRBD1. This CDR3 comprises 12 residues. Per germline, CDR1 DFQATT and CDR2 SNEGSKA (reference sequence). The V and J ends lost 6 bases and 9 bases, in that order; junction bases with no gene match: 4. CDR3 protein: CSAETGASPLHY. DNA of the CDR3: TGCAGTGCGGAGACAGGGGCTTCACCCCTCCACTAT.

This clonotype was found many times. CDR3 amino acids: CASSELQSSGANVLTF. The CDR3 DNA follows: TGCGCCAGCAGCGAGCTACAGAGCTCTGGGGCCAACGTCCTGACTTTC. This chain uses TRBV5-1 with TRBJ2-6; D is unclear. In germline, CDR1 is SGHRS, CDR2 YFSETQ. There are 16 residues in the CDR3. V lost 4 bases and J lost 0, with 11 bases in between.

This clonotype was observed many times. DNA for the CDR3: TGTGCCAGCAGTTACAGGGGCCTTAGCAATCAGCCCCAGCATTTT. Translating it yields CASSYRGLSNQPQHF. The genes are TRBV6-5 and TRBJ1-5, with a possible D match to TRBD1 (5 bases). Trimming shortened V by 2 bases and J by 0 bases, and 8 bases separated the two germline ends. Germline CDR1 reads MNHEY; CDR2 reads SVGAGI. The CDR3 covers 15 residues.

This clonotype was seen at least ten times. J is TRBJ2-5 and V is TRBV7-8, with D perhaps TRBD2 (5 bases). The CDR3 contains 14 residues. Trimming left V 1 base short and J 2 bases short, with 8 bases between. The germline V gene encodes CDR1 SGHVS and CDR2 FQNEAQ. CDR3 sequence: CASSLVDWQETQYF. The CDR3 bases are TGTGCCAGCAGCTTAGTGGACTGGCAAGAGACCCAGTACTTC.

On this clonotype itself: The junction departs from germline at one end; a sequencing error may be responsible. V and J are TRBV7-7 and TRBJ2-1; a possible D gene is TRBD1 (6 bases). The CDR3 totals 14 residues. Per germline, CDR1 SSHAT and CDR2 FNYEAQ (reference sequence). CDR3 region: CASSLGFGQNEQFF. In DNA form, the CDR3 reads TGTGCTAGCAGCTTAGGGTTCGGACAGAATGAGCAGTTCTTC.

This clonotype has at least ten counts. The gene calls are TRBV12-3 or TRBV12-4 and TRBJ1-3, with TRBD1 as a possible D gene (5 bases). Trimming stripped 6 bases from V and 4 bases from J, with 7 bases between. The CDR3 covers 12 residues. The CDR3 coding sequence is TGTGCCAGCAGCAGACAGGGAAACACCATATATTTT. Translated: CASSRQGNTIYF.

Comment on this clonotype: The conserved final phenylalanine or tryptophan is absent from the CDR3, which likely points to a read error. V and J are TRBV5-1 and TRBJ2-7, with TRBD1 matching 9 bases. This CDR3 comprises 13 residues. CDR1 is SGHRS, CDR2 YFSETQ, per germline. The CDR3, as DNA: TGCGCCAGCAGCCGGGGACAGGGCTACAAGCAGTACTTA. Its translation is CASSRGQGYKQYL.

Many counts were recorded for this clonotype. The chain has TRBV10-3 and TRBJ1-5; weak D call: TRBD1 (5 bases). V lost 0 bases and J 4 bases, leaving 10 bases between the germline ends. Germline V gene lookup returns CDR1 ENHRY and CDR2 SYGVKD. The CDR3 consists of 15 residues. CDR3: CAISESGGRNQPQHF. As DNA, the CDR3 is TGTGCCATCAGTGAGTCTGGGGGTCGGAATCAGCCCCAGCATTTT.

This clonotype was observed a few times. CDR3 sequence reads: CASSGKGLAAGELFF. Here the CDR3 DNA reads TGTGCCAGCAGCGGAAAGGGACTAGCCGCCGGGGAGCTGTTTTTT. The chain recombines TRBV5-6 with TRBJ2-2; 9 nucleotides line up with TRBD2. CDR3 length: 15 residues. V lost 4 bases and J lost 6; bases outside the gene matches: 7. Germline assignment: CDR1 SGHDT and CDR2 YYEEEE. Supplemented by reference TRBV5-6 and TRBJ2-2, the full variable domain reads DAGVTQSPTHLIKTRGQQVTLRCSPKSGHDTVSWYQQALGQGPQFIFQYYEEEERQRGNFPDRFSGHQFPNYSSELNVNALLLGDSALYLCASSGKGLAAGELFFGEGSRLTVL.

This clonotype has a count of ten or more. The rearrangement uses TRBV4-3 and TRBJ2-7, with TRBD2 matching 13 bases. The CDR3 is made up of 16 amino acids. V shed 3 bases and J 3 bases; nucleotides not matched to a gene: 5. CDR1 is LGHNA, CDR2 YSLEER, per germline. The CDR3 DNA follows: TGCGCCAGCAGCCAGGCACTAGCGGGAGGGTTCTACGAGCAGTACTTC. Its protein is CASSQALAGGFYEQYF.

In its sample, this clonotype was seen many times. The chain carries TRBV20-1 and TRBJ2-7, with 7 bases aligning to TRBD2. The V segment lost 4 bases and the J segment 3 bases; nucleotides outside the gene matches: 6. Germline CDR1 DFQATT, CDR2 SNEGSKA (reference sequence). The CDR3 runs to 13 residues. Written as DNA, the CDR3 is TGCAGTGCTACCCCGGGAGGCCGCTACGAGCAGTACTTC. Encoded protein: CSATPGGRYEQYF.

Note on this clonotype: One end of the junction does not line up with germline, which may come from a read error. CDR3 DNA: TGCAGTGCTCTGGAGGGGTCCTACAATGAGCGGTTCTTC. This encodes CSALEGSYNERFF. This rearrangement joins TRBV20-1 to TRBJ2-1; possibly TRBD2 for D (6 bases). The germline CDR1 and CDR2 sequences are DFQATT and SNEGSKA (reference sequence). This CDR3 is built from 13 residues.

Ten or more counts support this clonotype. The gene calls are TRBV5-1 and TRBJ2-5; 9 bases fit TRBD1. CDR3 length equals 14 residues. Germline V gives CDR1 SGHRS, CDR2 YFSETQ. With V trimmed by 4 bases and J by 3 bases, 4 bases remained unmatched. The CDR3 is CASSPGQGKETQYF. CDR3 in DNA: TGCGCCAGCAGCCCTGGACAGGGGAAAGAGACCCAGTACTTC.